The T cell receptor beta chain described here comes from a study of blood T cell repertoires in COVID-19. About the study: Sources were T cells, B-cell-depleted T cells, or PBMCs; the material itself was cDNA or gDNA.

CDR1 is MNHEY, CDR2 SVGAGI, per germline. V lost 6 bases, J lost 6 bases, and 12 bases lay in between. This CDR3 spans 13 amino acids. Methods used by the authors: For nucleated cells, counts were estimated from reference gene primer amplification. Method: immunoSEQ multiplex PCR; TCRdb's copy keeps in-frame clones and lacks some. Clone size and V and J calls were adopted from that table, with D and trimming inferred from the DNA. The repertoire holds 200,000 to 300,000 clones, with approximately 90% as singletons. The source material was peripheral blood. This TCR derives from a middle-aged woman with acute or convalescent COVID-19. J is TRBJ2-1 and V is TRBV6-5; D remains unclear. CDR3 nucleotide sequence: TGTGCCAGCAGGTTGGGCTCCCTCAATGAGCAGTTCTTC. As protein: CASRLGSLNEQFF.